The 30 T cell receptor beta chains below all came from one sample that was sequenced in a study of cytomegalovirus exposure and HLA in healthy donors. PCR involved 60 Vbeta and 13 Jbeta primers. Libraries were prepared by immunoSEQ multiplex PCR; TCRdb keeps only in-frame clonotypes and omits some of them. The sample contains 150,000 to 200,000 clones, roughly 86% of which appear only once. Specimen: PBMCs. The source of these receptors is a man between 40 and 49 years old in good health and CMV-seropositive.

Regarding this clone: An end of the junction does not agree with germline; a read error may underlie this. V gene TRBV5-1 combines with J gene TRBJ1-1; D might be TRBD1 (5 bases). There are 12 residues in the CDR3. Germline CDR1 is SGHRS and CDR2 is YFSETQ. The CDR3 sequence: CASSFGGTEAFF. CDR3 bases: TGTGCCAGCAGCTTCGGGGGGACTGAAGCTTTCTTT.

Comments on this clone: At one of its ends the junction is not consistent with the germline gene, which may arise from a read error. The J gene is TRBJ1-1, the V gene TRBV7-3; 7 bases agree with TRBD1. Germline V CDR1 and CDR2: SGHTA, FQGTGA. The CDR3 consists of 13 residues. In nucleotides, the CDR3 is TGTGCCAGCAGCCTAACAGGGGACACTGAAGCTTTCTTT. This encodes CASSLTGDTEAFF.

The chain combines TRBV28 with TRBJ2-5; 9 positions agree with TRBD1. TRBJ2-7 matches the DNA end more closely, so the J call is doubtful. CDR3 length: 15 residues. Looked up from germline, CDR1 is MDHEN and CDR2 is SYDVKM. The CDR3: CASTSTGQGSYEQYF. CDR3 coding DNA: TGTGCCAGCACTTCTACGGGACAGGGCTCCTACGAGCAGTACTTC.

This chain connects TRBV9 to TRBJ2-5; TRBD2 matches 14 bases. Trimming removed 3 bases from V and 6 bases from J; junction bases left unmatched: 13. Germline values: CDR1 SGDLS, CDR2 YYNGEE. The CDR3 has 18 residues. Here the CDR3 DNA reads TGTGCCAGCAGCGCCCGAGAAGGACTAGCGGGGGGCAGGCAGACCCAGTACTTC. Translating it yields CASSAREGLAGGRQTQYF.

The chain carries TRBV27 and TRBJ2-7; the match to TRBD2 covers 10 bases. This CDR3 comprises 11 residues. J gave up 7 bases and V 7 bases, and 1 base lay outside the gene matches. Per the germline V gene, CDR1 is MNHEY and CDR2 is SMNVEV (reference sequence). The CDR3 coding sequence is TGTGCCAGCAAACTAGCGGGGGAGCAGTACTTC. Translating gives CASKLAGEQYF.

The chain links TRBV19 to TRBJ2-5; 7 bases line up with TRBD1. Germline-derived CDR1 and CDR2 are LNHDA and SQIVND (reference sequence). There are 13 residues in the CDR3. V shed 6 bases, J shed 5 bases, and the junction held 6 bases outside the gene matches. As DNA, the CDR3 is TGTGCCAGTAGGAGGACAGGTGGGGAGACCCAGTACTTC. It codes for CASRRTGGETQYF.

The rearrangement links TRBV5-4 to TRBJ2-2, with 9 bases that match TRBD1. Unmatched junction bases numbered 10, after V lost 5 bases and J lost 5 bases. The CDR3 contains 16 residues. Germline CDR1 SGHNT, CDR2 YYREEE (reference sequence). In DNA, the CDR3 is TGTGCCAGCAGGGGACCCGGGACAGGGAGGACCGGGGAGCTGTTTTTT. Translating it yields CASRGPGTGRTGELFF.

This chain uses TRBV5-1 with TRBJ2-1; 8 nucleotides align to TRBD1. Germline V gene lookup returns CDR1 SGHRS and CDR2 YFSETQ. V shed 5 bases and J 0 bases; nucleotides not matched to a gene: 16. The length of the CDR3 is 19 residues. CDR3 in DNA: TGCGCCAGCAGACCCCGGGGACAGGATAAGGTTAGCTCCTACAATGAGCAGTTCTTC. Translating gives CASRPRGQDKVSSYNEQFF. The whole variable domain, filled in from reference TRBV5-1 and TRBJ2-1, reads KAGVTQTPRYLIKTRGQQVTLSCSPISGHRSVSWYQQTPGQGLQFLFEYFSETQRNKGNFPGRFSGRQFSNSRSEMNVSTLELGDSALYLCASRPRGQDKVSSYNEQFFGPGTRLTVL.

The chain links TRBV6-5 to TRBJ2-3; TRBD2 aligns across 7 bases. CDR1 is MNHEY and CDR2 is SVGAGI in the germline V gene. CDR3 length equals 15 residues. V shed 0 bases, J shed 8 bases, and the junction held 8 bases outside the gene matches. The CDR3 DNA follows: TGTGCCAGCAGTTACTCGAAAGGCGGGGGACTTACGCAGTATTTT. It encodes CASSYSKGGGLTQYF.

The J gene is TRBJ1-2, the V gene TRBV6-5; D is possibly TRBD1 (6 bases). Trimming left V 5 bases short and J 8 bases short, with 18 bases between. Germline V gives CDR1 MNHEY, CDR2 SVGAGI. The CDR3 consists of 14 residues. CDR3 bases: TGTGCCAGCAGTCCCAGGGGCCAGACTCACGGCTACACCTTC. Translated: CASSPRGQTHGYTF.

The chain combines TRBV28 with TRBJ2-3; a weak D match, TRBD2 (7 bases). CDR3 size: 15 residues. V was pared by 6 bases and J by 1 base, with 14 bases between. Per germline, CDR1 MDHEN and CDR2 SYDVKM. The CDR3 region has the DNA TGTGCCAGCAGCTCCTGGGGGGGCGGCACAGATACGCAGTATTTT. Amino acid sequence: CASSSWGGGTDTQYF.

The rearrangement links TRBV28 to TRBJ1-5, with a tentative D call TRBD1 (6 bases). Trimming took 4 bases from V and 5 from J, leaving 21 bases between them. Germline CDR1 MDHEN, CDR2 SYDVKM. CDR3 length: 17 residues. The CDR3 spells CASSSSGGGEFDQPQHF. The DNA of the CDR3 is TGTGCCAGCAGTTCCTCGGGGGGGGGCGAGTTCGATCAGCCCCAGCATTTT.

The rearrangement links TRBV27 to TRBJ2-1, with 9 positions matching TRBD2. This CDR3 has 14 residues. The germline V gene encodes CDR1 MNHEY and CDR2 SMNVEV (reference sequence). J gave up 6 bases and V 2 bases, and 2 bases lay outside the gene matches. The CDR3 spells CASSLAGGVNEQFF. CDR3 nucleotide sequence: TGTGCCAGCAGTTTAGCGGGAGGGGTCAATGAGCAGTTCTTC.

CDR3: CASSYRQGMSGTQYF. Here the CDR3 DNA reads TGTGCCAGCAGCTACCGACAGGGTATGTCGGGGACCCAGTACTTC. The rearrangement joins TRBV7-9 to TRBJ2-5; TRBD1 aligns across 7 bases. The CDR3 consists of 15 residues. V shed 4 bases and J 7 bases; nucleotides not matched to a gene: 12. Germline V lookup: CDR1 SEHNR, CDR2 FQNEAQ (reference sequence). The whole variable domain, filled in from reference TRBV7-9 and TRBJ2-5, reads DTGVSQNPRHKITKRGQNVTFRCDPISEHNRLYWYRQTLGQGPEFLTYFQNEAQLEKSRLLSDRFSAERPKGSFSTLEIQRTEQGDSAMYLCASSYRQGMSGTQYFGPGTRLLVL.

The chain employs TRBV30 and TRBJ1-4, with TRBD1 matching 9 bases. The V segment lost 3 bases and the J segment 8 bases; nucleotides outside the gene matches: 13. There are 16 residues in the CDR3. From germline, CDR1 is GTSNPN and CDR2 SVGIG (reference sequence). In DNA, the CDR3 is TGTGCCTGGAGCTCACTCCGGGACAGGGTGTTGGAAAAACTGTTTTTT. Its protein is CAWSSLRDRVLEKLFF.

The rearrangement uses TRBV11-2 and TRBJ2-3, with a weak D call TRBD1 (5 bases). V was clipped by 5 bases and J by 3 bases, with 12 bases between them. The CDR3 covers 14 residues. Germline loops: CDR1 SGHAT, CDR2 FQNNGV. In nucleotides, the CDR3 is TGTGCCAGCAGCCACCTTAAGGGGACAGATACGCAGTATTTT. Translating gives CASSHLKGTDTQYF.

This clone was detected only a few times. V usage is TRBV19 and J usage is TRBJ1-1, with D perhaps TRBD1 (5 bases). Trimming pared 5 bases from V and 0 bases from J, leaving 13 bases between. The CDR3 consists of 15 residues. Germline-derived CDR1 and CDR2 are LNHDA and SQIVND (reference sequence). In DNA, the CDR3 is TGTGCCAGTAGTTCCTTAGGGGTATTGAACACTGAAGCTTTCTTT. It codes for CASSSLGVLNTEAFF.

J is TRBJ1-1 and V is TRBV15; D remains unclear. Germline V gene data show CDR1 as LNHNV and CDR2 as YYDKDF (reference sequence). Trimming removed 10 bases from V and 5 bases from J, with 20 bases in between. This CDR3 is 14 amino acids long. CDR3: CASAGSVFRTEAFF. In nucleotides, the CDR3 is TGTGCCAGCGCAGGTTCAGTTTTCCGGACTGAAGCTTTCTTT.

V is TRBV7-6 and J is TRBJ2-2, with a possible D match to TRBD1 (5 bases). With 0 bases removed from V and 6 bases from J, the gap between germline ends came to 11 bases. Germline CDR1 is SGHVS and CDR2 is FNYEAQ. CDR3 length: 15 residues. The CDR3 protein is CASSLAPGQSGELFF. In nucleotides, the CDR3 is TGTGCCAGCAGCTTAGCCCCAGGGCAATCCGGGGAGCTGTTTTTT.

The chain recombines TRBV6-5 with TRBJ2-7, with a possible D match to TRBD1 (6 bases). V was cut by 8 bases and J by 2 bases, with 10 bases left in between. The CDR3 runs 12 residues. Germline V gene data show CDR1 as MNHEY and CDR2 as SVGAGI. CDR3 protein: CASGGGTYEQYF. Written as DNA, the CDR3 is TGTGCCAGCGGGGGCGGAACCTACGAGCAGTACTTC.

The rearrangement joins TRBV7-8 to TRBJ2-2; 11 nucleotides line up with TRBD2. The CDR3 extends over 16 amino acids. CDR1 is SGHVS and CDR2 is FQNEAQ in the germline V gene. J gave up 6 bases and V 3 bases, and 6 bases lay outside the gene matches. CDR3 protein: CASSFLAGGGSGELFF. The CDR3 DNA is TGTGCCAGCAGCTTCCTAGCGGGGGGAGGGTCCGGGGAGCTGTTTTTT. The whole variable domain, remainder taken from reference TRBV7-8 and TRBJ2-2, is GAGVSQSPRYKVAKRGQDVALRCDPISGHVSLFWYQQALGQGPEFLTYFQNEAQLDKSGLPSDRFFAERPEGSVSTLKIQRTQQEDSAVYLCASSFLAGGGSGELFFGEGSRLTVL.

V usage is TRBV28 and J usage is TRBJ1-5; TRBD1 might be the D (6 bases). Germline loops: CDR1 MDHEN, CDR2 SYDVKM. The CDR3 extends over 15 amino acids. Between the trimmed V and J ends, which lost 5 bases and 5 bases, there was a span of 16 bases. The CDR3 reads CASSPTGRQHQPQHF. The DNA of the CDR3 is TGTGCCAGCAGTCCAACAGGGAGACAGCATCAGCCCCAGCATTTT.

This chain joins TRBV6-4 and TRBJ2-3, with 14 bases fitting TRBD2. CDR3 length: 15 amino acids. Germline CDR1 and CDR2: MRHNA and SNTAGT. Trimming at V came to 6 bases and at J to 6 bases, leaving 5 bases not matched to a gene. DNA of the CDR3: TGTGCCAGCAGCCCGGGACTAGCGGGGGCGGATACGCAGTATTTT. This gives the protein CASSPGLAGADTQYF.

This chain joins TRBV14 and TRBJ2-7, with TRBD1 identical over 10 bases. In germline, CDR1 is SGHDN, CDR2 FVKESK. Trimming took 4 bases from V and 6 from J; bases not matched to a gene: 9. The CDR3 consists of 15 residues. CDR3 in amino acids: CASSPRDRGDIEQYF. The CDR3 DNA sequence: TGTGCCAGCAGCCCCCGGGACAGGGGCGATATCGAGCAGTACTTC.

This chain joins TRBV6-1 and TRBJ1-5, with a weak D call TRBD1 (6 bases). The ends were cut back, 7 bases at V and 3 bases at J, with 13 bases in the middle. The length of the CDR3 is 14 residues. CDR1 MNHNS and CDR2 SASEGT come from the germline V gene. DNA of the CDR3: TGTGCCAGCACCGGACAGCTCACCAATCAGCCCCAGCATTTT. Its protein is CASTGQLTNQPQHF.

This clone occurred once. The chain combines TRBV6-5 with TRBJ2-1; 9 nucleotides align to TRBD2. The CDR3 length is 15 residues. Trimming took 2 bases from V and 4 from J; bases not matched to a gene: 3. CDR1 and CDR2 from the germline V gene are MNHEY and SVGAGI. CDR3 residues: CASSYAGGPYNEQFF. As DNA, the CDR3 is TGTGCCAGCAGTTACGCGGGGGGGCCGTACAATGAGCAGTTCTTC.

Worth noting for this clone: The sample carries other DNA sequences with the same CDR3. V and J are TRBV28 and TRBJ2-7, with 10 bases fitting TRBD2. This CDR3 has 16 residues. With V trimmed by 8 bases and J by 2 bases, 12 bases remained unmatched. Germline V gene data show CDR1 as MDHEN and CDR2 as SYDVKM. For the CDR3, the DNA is TGTGCCAGCCCCCCCTCCACTAGCGGGGTAACCTACGAGCAGTACTTC. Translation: CASPPSTSGVTYEQYF. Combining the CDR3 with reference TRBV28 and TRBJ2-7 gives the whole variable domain DVKVTQSSRYLVKRTGEKVFLECVQDMDHENMFWYRQDPGLGLRLIYFSYDVKMKEKGDIPEGYSVSREKKERFSLILESASTNQTSMYLCASPPSTSGVTYEQYFGPGTRLTVT.

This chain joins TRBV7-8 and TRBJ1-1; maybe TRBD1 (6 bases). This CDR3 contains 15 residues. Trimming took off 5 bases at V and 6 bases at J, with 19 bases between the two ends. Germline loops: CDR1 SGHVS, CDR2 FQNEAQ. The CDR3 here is CASSRLLGAVAEAFF. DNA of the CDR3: TGTGCCAGCAGCCGTCTTTTGGGGGCTGTCGCTGAAGCTTTCTTT.

CDR3 sequence reads: CASSGRGGATEAFF. DNA of the CDR3: TGTGCCAGCAGCGGGCGGGGGGGGGCGACTGAAGCTTTCTTT. The rearrangement links TRBV9 to TRBJ1-1; D is perhaps TRBD1 (6 bases). The CDR3 extends over 14 amino acids. The germline V gene encodes CDR1 SGDLS and CDR2 YYNGEE. V lost 3 bases and J lost 5, with 14 bases in between.

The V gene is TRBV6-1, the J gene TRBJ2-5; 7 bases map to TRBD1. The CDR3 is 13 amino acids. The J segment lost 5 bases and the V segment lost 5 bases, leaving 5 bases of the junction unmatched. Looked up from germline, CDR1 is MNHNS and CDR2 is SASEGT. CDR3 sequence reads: CASSQDRAETQYF. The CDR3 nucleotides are TGTGCCAGCAGTCAAGACAGGGCCGAGACCCAGTACTTC.